The 11 T cell receptor beta chains reported below all come from one sample, sequenced in a study of CD4 T cell repertoires in COVID-19. Some clones are missing from TCRdb's copy, which holds only in-frame ones; the method was immunoSEQ multiplex PCR. The sample includes tens of thousands of clones, 80% to 90% of them seen just once. Sequencing was performed on CD4+ T cells from peripheral blood, taken after recovery from COVID-19. The receptors stem from a human donor who had COVID-19.

V is TRBV7-2 and J is TRBJ2-5, with a tentative D call TRBD1 (5 bases). Trimming shortened V by 6 bases and J by 7 bases, and 15 bases separated the two germline ends. Germline loops: CDR1 SGHTA, CDR2 FQGNSA. The CDR3 consists of 13 residues. CDR3 in amino acids: CASRNRLQGTQYF. CDR3 nucleotide sequence: TGTGCCAGCAGAAATCGCCTTCAGGGGACCCAGTACTTC.

The chain is built from TRBV6-5 and TRBJ2-5, with D uncertain. This CDR3 spans 12 amino acids. The germline CDR1 and CDR2 sequences are MNHEY and SVGAGI. V was shortened by 7 bases and J by 5 bases, with 11 bases between the two germline ends. The CDR3 sequence is CASTLSRETQYF. CDR3 in DNA: TGTGCCAGCACCCTGAGTAGGGAGACCCAGTACTTC.

The chain carries TRBV7-2 and TRBJ2-5, with 7 positions matching TRBD2. Germline CDR1 reads SGHTA; CDR2 reads FQGNSA. V trimming: 5 bases; J trimming: 5 bases; junction bases outside the gene matches: 14. This CDR3 spans 16 amino acids. In DNA form, the CDR3 reads TGTGCCAGCAGCCCCGTTGTGGCGGGGGAGGGTGAGACCCAGTACTTC. Translated, it gives CASSPVVAGEGETQYF.

This clone appeared a few times. The CDR3 DNA sequence: TGTGCCAGCAGTTACTCGCCTGTCGGGCAGCCCCAGCATTTT. It translates to CASSYSPVGQPQHF. This rearrangement joins TRBV6-2 or TRBV6-3 to TRBJ1-5; D is unresolved. There are 14 residues in the CDR3. Looked up from germline, CDR1 is MNHEY and CDR2 is SVGEGT. Deletions cut 0 bases from V and 7 bases from J, with 10 bases between.

This sequence joins TRBV6-5 and TRBJ2-1; 7 positions match TRBD2. CDR1 is MNHEY, CDR2 SVGAGI, per germline. The CDR3 sequence is 15 residues long. V was pared by 6 bases and J by 5 bases, with 10 bases of the junction left unmatched. Here the CDR3 reads CASSRGGAGDNEQFF. DNA for the CDR3: TGTGCCAGCAGCCGGGGAGGGGCTGGAGACAATGAGCAGTTCTTC.

CDR3 in DNA: TGTGCCAGCAGCCCCACCCCCCAGGCCGGGGAGCTGTTTTTT. It yields the protein CASSPTPQAGELFF. The chain recombines TRBV9 with TRBJ2-2; no firm D call. The CDR3 has 14 amino acids. Germline V gene data show CDR1 as SGDLS and CDR2 as YYNGEE. The germline V and J ends were trimmed by 4 bases and 6 bases, with 13 bases remaining between them. Using reference TRBV9 and TRBJ2-2 for the parts outside the CDR3, the full variable domain is DSGVTQTPKHLITATGQRVTLRCSPRSGDLSVYWYQQSLDQGLQFLIQYYNGEERAKGNILERFSAQQFPDLHSELNLSSLELGDSALYFCASSPTPQAGELFFGEGSRLTVL.

The rearrangement links TRBV5-1 to TRBJ1-5, with a tentative D call TRBD1 (5 bases). The V gene lost 0 bases and the J gene lost 0 bases, with 7 bases spanning the gap. CDR3 length: 15 amino acids. Germline CDR1 SGHRS, CDR2 YFSETQ. In DNA, the CDR3 is TGCGCCAGCAGCTTGGGGGACGGTAGCAATCAGCCCCAGCATTTT. Translation: CASSLGDGSNQPQHF.

The chain carries TRBV6-6 and TRBJ1-1; D perhaps matches TRBD1 (6 bases). The V end lost 5 bases, the J end lost 5 bases, and 18 bases lay between the germline ends. The CDR3 sequence is 15 residues long. Looked up from germline, CDR1 is MNHNY and CDR2 is SVGAGI (reference sequence). The CDR3 loop reads CASSADLRGGTEAFF. CDR3 DNA: TGTGCCAGCAGTGCAGACCTCAGGGGAGGTACTGAAGCTTTCTTT.

This clone has just one count. V is TRBV15 and J is TRBJ2-1; the match to TRBD2 covers 9 bases. CDR3 length: 16 amino acids. Germline CDR1 reads LNHNV; CDR2 reads YYDKDF (reference sequence). V dropped 1 base and J dropped 4; count of bases not matched to a gene: 5. The CDR3 DNA sequence: TGTGCCACCAGCAGAGTCCTAGCGGGGACTTACAATGAGCAGTTCTTC. Translation: CATSRVLAGTYNEQFF.

The chain uses TRBV7-9 and TRBJ2-2; the D is unclear. In germline, CDR1 is SEHNR, CDR2 FQNEAQ (reference sequence). V lost 1 base to trimming and J lost 2 bases, with 17 bases between them. This CDR3 region has 18 residues. Here the CDR3 DNA reads TGTGCCAGCAGCTTAGGCCTTGTCTGGACCAGAAACACCGGGGAGCTGTTTTTT. Its translation is CASSLGLVWTRNTGELFF.

The CDR3 sequence is CASSFATGRTEAFF. For the CDR3, the DNA is TGTGCCAGCAGCTTCGCGACAGGGCGAACTGAAGCTTTCTTT. This chain uses TRBV11-2 with TRBJ1-1; the match to TRBD1 covers 7 bases. This CDR3 region has 14 residues. Germline V CDR1 and CDR2: SGHAT, FQNNGV. The ends lost 3 bases at V and 5 bases at J; junction bases unmatched: 6.